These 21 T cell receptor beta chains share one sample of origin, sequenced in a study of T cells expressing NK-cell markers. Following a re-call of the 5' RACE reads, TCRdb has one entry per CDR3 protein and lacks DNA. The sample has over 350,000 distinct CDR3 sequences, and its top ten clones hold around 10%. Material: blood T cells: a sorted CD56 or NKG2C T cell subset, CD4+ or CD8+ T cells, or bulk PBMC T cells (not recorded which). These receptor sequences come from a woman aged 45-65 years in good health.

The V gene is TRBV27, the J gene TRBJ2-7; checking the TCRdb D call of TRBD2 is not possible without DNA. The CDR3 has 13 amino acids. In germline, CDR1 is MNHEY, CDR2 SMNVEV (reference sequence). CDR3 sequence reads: CASSSGTAAWQYF.

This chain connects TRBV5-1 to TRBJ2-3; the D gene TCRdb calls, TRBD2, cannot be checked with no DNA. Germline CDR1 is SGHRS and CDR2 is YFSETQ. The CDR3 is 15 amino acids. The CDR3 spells CASSFASGETDTQYF. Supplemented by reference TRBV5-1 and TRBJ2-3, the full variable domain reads KAGVTQTPRYLIKTRGQQVTLSCSPISGHRSVSWYQQTPGQGLQFLFEYFSETQRNKGNFPGRFSGRQFSNSRSEMNVSTLELGDSALYLCASSFASGETDTQYFGPGTRLTVL.

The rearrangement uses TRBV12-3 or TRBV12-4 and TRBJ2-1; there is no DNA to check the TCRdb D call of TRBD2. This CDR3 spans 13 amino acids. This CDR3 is CASTLKGRGGQFF.

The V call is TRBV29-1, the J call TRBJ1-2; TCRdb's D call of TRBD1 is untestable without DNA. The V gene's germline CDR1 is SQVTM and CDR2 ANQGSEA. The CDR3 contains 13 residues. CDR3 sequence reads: CSVGGAPEFGYTF.

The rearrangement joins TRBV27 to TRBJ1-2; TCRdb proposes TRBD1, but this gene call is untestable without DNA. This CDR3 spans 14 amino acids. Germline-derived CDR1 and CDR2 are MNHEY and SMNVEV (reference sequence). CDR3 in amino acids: CASRWTGGSYGYTF.

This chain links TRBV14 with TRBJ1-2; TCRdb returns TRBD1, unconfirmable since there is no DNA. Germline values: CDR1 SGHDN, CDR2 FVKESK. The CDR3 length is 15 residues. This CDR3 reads CASSQVQGIDYGYTF.

This CDR3 is CASSPDRASYGYTF. V is TRBV7-9 and J is TRBJ1-2; with no DNA, the TCRdb D assignment of TRBD1 cannot be verified. The germline gives CDR1 SEHNR, CDR2 FQNEAQ (reference sequence). This CDR3 is built from 14 residues.

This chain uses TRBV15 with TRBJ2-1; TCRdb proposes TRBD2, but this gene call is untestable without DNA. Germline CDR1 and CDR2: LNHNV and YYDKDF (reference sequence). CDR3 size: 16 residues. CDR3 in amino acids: CATSRIWGGLSNEQFF.

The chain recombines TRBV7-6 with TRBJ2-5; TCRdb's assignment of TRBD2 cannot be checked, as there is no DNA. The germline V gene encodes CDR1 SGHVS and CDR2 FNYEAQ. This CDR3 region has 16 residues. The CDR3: CASSTLGAGGPGTQYF. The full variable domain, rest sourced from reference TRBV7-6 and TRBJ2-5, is GAGVSQSPRYKVTKRGQDVALRCDPISGHVSLYWYRQALGQGPEFLTYFNYEAQQDKSGLPNDRFSAERPEGSISTLTIQRTEQRDSAMYRCASSTLGAGGPGTQYFGPGTRLLVL.

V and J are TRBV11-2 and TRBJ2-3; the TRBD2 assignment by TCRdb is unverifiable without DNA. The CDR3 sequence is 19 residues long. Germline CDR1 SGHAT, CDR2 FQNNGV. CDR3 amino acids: CASSIHHGGLADSTDTQYF.

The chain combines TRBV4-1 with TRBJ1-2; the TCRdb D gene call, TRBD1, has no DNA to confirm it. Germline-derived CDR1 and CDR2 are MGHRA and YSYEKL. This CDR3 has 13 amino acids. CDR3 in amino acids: CARSRGSNYGYTF.

This chain's CDR3 is CASSQASDTQYF. This chain connects TRBV3-1 to TRBJ2-3. CDR3 length: 12 residues. The germline CDR1 and CDR2 sequences are LGHDT and YNNKEL (reference sequence).

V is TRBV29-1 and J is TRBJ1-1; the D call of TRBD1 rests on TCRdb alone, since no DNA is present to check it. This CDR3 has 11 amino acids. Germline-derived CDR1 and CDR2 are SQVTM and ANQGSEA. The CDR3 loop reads CSVGDRDTAFF. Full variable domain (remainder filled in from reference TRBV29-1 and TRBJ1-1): SAVISQKPSRDICQRGTSLTIQCQVDSQVTMMFWYRQQPGQSLTLIATANQGSEATYESGFVIDKFPISRPNLTFSTLTVSNMSPEDSSIYLCSVGDRDTAFFGQGTRLTVV.

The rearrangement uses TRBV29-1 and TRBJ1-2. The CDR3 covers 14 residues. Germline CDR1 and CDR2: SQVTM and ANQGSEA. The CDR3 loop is CSVEETKAGYGYTF. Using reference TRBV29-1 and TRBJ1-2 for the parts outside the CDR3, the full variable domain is SAVISQKPSRDICQRGTSLTIQCQVDSQVTMMFWYRQQPGQSLTLIATANQGSEATYESGFVIDKFPISRPNLTFSTLTVSNMSPEDSSIYLCSVEETKAGYGYTFGSGTRLTVV.

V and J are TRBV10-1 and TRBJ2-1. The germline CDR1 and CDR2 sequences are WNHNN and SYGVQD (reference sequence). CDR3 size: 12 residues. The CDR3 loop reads CASSESGTSQFF.

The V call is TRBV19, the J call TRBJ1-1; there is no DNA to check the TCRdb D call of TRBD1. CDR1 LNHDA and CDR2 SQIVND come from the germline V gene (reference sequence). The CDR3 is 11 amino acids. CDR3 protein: CASSGQGLAFF.

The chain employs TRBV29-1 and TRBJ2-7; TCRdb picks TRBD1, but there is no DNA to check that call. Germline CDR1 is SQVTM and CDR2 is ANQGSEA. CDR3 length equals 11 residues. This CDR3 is CSVGEGGEQYF.

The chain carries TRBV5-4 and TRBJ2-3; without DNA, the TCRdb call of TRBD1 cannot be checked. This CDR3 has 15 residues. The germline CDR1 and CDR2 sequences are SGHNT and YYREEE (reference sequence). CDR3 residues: CASSFERGRGDTQYF. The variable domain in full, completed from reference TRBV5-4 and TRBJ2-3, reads ETGVTQSPTHLIKTRGQQVTLRCSSQSGHNTVSWYQQALGQGPQFIFQYYREEENGRGNFPPRFSGLQFPNYSSELNVNALELDDSALYLCASSFERGRGDTQYFGPGTRLTVL.

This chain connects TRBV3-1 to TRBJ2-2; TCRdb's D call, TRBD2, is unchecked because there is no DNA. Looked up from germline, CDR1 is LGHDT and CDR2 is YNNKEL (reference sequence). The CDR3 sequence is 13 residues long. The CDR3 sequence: CASGTGGTGELFF.

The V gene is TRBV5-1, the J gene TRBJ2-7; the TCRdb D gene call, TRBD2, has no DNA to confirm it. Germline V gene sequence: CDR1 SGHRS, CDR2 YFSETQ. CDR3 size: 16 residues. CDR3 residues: CASSLQASGPSYEQYF. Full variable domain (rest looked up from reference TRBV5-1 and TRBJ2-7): KAGVTQTPRYLIKTRGQQVTLSCSPISGHRSVSWYQQTPGQGLQFLFEYFSETQRNKGNFPGRFSGRQFSNSRSEMNVSTLELGDSALYLCASSLQASGPSYEQYFGPGTRLTVT.

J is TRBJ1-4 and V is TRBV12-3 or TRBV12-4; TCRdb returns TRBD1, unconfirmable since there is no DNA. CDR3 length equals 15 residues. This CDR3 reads CASRGGGSQGEKLFF.